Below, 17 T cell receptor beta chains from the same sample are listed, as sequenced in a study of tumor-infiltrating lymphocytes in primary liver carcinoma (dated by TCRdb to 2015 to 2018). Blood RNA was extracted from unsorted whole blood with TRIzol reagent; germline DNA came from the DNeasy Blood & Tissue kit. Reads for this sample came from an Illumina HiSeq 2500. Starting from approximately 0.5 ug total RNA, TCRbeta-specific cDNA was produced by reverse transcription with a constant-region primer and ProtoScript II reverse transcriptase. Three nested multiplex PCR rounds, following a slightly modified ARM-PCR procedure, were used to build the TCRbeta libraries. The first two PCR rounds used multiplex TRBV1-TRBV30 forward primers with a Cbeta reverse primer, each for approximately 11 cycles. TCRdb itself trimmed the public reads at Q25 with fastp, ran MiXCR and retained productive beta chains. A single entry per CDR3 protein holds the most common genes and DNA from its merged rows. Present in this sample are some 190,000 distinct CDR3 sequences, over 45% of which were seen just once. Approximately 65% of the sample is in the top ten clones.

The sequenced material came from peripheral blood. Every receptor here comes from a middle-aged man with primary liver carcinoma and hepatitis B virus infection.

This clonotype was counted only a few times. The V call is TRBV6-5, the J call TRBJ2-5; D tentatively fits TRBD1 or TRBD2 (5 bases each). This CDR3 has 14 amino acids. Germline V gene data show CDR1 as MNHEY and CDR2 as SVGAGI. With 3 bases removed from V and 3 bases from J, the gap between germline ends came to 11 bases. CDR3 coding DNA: TGTGCCAGCAGTTATGTGGGGGAGAAAGAGACCCAGTACTTC. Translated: CASSYVGEKETQYF.

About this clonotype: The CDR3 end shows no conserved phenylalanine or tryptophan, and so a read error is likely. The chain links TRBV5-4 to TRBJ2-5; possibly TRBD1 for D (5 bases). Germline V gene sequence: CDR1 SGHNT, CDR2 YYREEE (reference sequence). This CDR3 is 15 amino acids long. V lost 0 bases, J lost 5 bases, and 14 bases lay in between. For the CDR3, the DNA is TGTGCCAGCAGCTTGGCAGGGCGAGCGAAGGAGACCCAGTACTCC. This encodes CASSLAGRAKETQYS.

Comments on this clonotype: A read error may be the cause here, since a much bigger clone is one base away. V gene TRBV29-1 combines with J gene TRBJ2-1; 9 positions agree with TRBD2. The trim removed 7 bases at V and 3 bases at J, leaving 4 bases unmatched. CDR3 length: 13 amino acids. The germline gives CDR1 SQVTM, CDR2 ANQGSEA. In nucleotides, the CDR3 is TGCAGCGAGCTAGCGGGGATCTACAATGAGCAGTTCTTC. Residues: CSELAGIYNEQFF.

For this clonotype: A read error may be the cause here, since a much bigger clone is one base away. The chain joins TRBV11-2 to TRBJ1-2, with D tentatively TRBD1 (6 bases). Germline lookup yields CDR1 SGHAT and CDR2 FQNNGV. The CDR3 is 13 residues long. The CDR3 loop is CASSPQGQYGYIF. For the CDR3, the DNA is TGTGCCAGCAGCCCGCAGGGGCAATATGGCTACATCTTC.

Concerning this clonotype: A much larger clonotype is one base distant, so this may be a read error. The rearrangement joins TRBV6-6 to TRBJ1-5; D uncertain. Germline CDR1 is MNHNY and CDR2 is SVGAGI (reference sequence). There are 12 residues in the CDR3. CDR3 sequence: CASSYGKQPQHF. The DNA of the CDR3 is TGTGCCAGCAGTTACGGCAAACAGCCCCAGCATTTT.

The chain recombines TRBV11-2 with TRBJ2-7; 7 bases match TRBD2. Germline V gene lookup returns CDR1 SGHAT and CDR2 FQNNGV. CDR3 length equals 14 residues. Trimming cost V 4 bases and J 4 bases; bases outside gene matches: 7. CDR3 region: CASSSRRGEYEQYF. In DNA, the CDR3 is TGTGCCAGCAGCTCAAGACGGGGGGAGTACGAGCAGTACTTC.

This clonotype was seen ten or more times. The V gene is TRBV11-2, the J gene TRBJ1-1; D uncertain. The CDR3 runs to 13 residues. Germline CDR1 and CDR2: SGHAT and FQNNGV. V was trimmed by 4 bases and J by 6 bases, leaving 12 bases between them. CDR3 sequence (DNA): TGTGCCAGCAGCTCCCGGAGCGCGGCTGAAGCTTTCTTT. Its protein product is CASSSRSAAEAFF.

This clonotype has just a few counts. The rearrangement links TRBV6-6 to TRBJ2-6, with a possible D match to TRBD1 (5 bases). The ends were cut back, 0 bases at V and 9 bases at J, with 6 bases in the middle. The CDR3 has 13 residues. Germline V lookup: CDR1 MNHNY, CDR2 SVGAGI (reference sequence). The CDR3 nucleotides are TGTGCCAGCAGTTACTCTACAGGCAACGTCCTGACTTTC. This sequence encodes CASSYSTGNVLTF.

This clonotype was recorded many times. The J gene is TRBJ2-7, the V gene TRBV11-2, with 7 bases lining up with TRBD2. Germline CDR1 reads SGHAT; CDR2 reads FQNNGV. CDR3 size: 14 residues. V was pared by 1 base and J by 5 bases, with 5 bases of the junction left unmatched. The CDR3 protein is CASSLGGRNDEQYF. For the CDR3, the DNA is TGTGCCAGCAGCTTAGGCGGGAGAAACGACGAGCAGTACTTC.

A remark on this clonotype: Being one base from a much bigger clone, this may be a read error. The CDR3: CANSFLEGGLGYEQYF. Here the CDR3 DNA reads TGCGCCAACAGCTTCCTTGAGGGCGGCTTAGGGTACGAGCAGTACTTC. V gene TRBV5-1 combines with J gene TRBJ2-7, with D tentatively TRBD2 (5 bases). CDR1 and CDR2 from the germline V gene are SGHRS and YFSETQ. CDR3 size: 16 residues.

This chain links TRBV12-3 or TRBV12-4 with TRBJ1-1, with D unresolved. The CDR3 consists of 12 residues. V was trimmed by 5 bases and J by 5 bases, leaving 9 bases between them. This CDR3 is CASSKRITEAFF. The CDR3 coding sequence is TGTGCCAGCAGTAAAAGGATTACTGAAGCTTTCTTT.

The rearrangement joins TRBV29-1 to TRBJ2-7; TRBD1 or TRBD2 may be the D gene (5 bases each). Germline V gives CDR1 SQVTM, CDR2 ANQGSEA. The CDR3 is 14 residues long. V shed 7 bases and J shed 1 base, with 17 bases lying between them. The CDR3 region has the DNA TGCAGCGACCGGGACGGAGAGGCGTCCTACGAGCAGTACTTC. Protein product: CSDRDGEASYEQYF.

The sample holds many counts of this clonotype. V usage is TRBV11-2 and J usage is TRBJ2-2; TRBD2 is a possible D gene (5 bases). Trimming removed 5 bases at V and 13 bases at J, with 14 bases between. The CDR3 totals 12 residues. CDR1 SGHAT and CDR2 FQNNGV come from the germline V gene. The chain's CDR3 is CASSTRIRGLFF. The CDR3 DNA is TGTGCCAGCAGCACTAGAATCCGGGGGCTGTTTTTT.

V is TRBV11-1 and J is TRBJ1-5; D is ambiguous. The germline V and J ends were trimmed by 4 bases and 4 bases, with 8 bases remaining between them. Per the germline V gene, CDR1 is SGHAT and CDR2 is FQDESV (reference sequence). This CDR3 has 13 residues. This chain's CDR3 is CASSWGVNQPQHF. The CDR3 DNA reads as TGTGCCAGCAGCTGGGGTGTAAATCAGCCCCAGCATTTT.

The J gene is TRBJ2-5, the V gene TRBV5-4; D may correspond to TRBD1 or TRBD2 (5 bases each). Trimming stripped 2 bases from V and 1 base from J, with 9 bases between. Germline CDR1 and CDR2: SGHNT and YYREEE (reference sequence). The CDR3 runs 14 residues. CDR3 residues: CASSFKGPQETQYF. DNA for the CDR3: TGTGCCAGCAGCTTCAAGGGACCCCAAGAGACCCAGTACTTC.

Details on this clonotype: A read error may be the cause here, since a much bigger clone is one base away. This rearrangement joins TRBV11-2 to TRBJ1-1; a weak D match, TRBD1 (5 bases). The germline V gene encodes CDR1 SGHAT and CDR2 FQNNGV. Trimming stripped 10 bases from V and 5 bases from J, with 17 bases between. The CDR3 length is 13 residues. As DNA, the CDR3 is TGTGCCAACAGTCAGGCAGGGCTGACTGAAGCTTTCTTT. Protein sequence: CANSQAGLTEAFF.

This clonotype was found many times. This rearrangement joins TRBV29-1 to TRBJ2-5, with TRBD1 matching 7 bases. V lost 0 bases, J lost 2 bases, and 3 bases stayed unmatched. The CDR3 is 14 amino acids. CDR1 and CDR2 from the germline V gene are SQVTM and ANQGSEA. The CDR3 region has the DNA TGCAGCGTTGAAGATAAGGGACAGCAAGAGACCCAGTACTTC. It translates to CSVEDKGQQETQYF.